This T cell receptor beta chain stems from a study of human T cells and chemical hapten exposure. Study overall: TCR yields differed between samples (mainly from small differences in pooled library volume).

The library gave individual cDNA molecules unique molecular identifiers. Authors' processing steps: Between roughly 20,000 and 690,600 TCRs appeared in each sample, and the median stood at approximately 100,000. TCRdb recomputed calls from the RACE reads with MiXCR, one row per CDR3 protein. The V and J calls come from TCRdb's annotation, not from the publication. The data contain 65,000 to 80,000 distinct CDR3 sequences, under 10% of them singletons. With regard to this clonotype: Its antigen is still unknown.

Time point meaning: healthy volunteer bleed at 6 weeks. Before extraction, the whole blood was not fractionated, and total RNA was taken from it. Study conclusions and caveats: Sensitization with DPC brought no change to TCRs above 1 in 1000 in frequency.

The sequencing input was whole blood. This TCR derives from a male donor in good health. Some clones in this sample may be carry-over from other donors' samples.

CDR3 DNA sequence: TGCAGCGTTGCTGGGGCAGGAGACTCCTACGAGCAGTACTTC. It encodes CSVAGAGDSYEQYF. The genes are TRBV29-1 and TRBJ2-7; D is perhaps TRBD1 (5 bases). CDR3 length: 14 residues. Deletions cut 4 bases from V and 0 bases from J, with 13 bases between. The V gene's germline CDR1 is SQVTM and CDR2 ANQGSEA.